These 31 T cell receptor beta chains originate from one sample sequenced in a study of post-analysis software for immune sequencing data. Study results and caveats: In patients, about 5 TRBV segments were more frequent than in controls, with TRBV5-6, TRBV5-1 and TRBV20-1 among them.

Their antigens are not known. Unique molecular identifiers were built into the TCR beta cDNA libraries. TCRdb itself ran the PCR reads through MiXCR, one entry per CDR3 protein. The sample shows 170,000 or so distinct CDR3 sequences, 30% of them seen only once. The sequencing input was blood. These receptors came from a girl aged 5-17 years with multiple sclerosis.

The genes are TRBV11-2 and TRBJ2-2; D is possibly TRBD2 (5 bases). The CDR3 consists of 17 residues. Looked up from germline, CDR1 is SGHAT and CDR2 is FQNNGV. Between the trimmed V and J ends, which lost 1 base and 1 base, there was a span of 13 bases. DNA for the CDR3: TGTGCCAGCAGCTTAGGGACTTGGGAGAAGAACACCGGGGAGCTGTTTTTT. It yields the protein CASSLGTWEKNTGELFF.

This clonotype was seen repeatedly, ten times or more. V usage is TRBV20-1 and J usage is TRBJ2-5; TRBD1 matches at 8 bases. Unmatched junction bases numbered 14, after V lost 3 bases and J lost 11 bases. The CDR3 contains 14 residues. Germline loops: CDR1 DFQATT, CDR2 SNEGSKA (reference sequence). The CDR3 reads CSARVRTGIPGQYF. The CDR3 DNA reads TGCAGTGCTAGGGTACGGACAGGGATCCCTGGGCAGTACTTC.

This clonotype came up a few times. The chain is built from TRBV4-2 and TRBJ1-1; D is unresolved. Between the trimmed V and J ends, which lost 0 bases and 1 base, there was a span of 12 bases. Germline CDR1 reads LGHNA; CDR2 reads YNFKEQ. The CDR3 is 16 residues long. Here the CDR3 DNA reads TGTGCCAGCAGCCAAGAATACGGGGAAGCGAACACTGAAGCTTTCTTT. The encoded protein is CASSQEYGEANTEAFF.

The chain couples TRBV28 to TRBJ1-5; TRBD1 matches at 9 bases. Per the germline V gene, CDR1 is MDHEN and CDR2 is SYDVKM. This CDR3 spans 13 amino acids. V trimming: 6 bases; J trimming: 8 bases; junction bases outside the gene matches: 5. The CDR3 is CASRQGASKPQHF. In DNA form, the CDR3 reads TGTGCCAGCAGACAGGGGGCTTCAAAGCCCCAGCATTTT.

Details on this clonotype: A read error may explain this, as a much larger clone is one base away. The CDR3 end shows no conserved phenylalanine or tryptophan, and so a read error is likely. The genes are TRBV4-1 and TRBJ2-7; 12 bases match TRBD2. V dropped 1 base and J dropped 4; count of bases not matched to a gene: 8. Per the germline V gene, CDR1 is MGHRA and CDR2 is YSYEKL. This CDR3 region has 17 residues. For the CDR3, the DNA is TGCGCCAGCAGCCAAGTACGACTAGCGGGAGATCTTTACGAGCAGTACATC. Translated: CASSQVRLAGDLYEQYI.

V and J are TRBV14 and TRBJ2-3; D gene unclear. Germline V gene data show CDR1 as SGHDN and CDR2 as FVKESK. The CDR3 is 15 residues long. V was pared by 1 base and J by 0 bases, with 8 bases between. The CDR3: CASSQAVPSTDTQYF. The DNA of the CDR3 is TGTGCCAGCAGCCAAGCGGTTCCAAGCACAGATACGCAGTATTTT.

The chain combines TRBV12-3 or TRBV12-4 with TRBJ2-7; D not certain. Trimming removed 6 bases from V and 3 bases from J, with 15 bases in between. CDR3 size: 14 residues. The CDR3 protein is CASSSTGPNYEQYF. CDR3 nucleotides: TGTGCCAGCAGCTCTACCGGTCCTAACTACGAGCAGTACTTC.

This clonotype was observed many times. The chain has TRBV5-1 and TRBJ2-7; 14 bases align to TRBD2. The CDR3 extends over 17 amino acids. V dropped 5 bases and J dropped 2; count of bases not matched to a gene: 9. The V gene's germline CDR1 is SGHRS and CDR2 YFSETQ. CDR3 in amino acids: CASRRTSGRLTAYEQYF. In nucleotides, the CDR3 is TGCGCCAGCAGAAGGACTAGCGGGAGGCTAACTGCCTACGAGCAGTACTTC.

The chain carries TRBV5-1 and TRBJ2-3, with D perhaps assigned TRBD1 or TRBD2 (6 bases each). This CDR3 comprises 18 residues. Germline CDR1 reads SGHRS; CDR2 reads YFSETQ. Trimming cost V 0 bases and J 10 bases, with 27 bases left between them. The CDR3: CASSLGLGGTKSWMSQYF. In nucleotides, the CDR3 is TGCGCCAGCAGCTTGGGACTAGGGGGAACGAAGTCCTGGATGTCGCAGTATTTT.

There are a few counts of this clonotype. CDR3 sequence: CSARQNTEAFF. The CDR3 nucleotides read TGCAGTGCTAGACAGAACACTGAAGCTTTCTTT. This chain joins TRBV20-1 and TRBJ1-1; no clear D. Germline V lookup: CDR1 DFQATT, CDR2 SNEGSKA (reference sequence). V lost 2 bases to trimming and J lost 1 base, with 2 bases between them. The CDR3 totals 11 residues.

V usage is TRBV7-3 and J usage is TRBJ2-1; 11 positions agree with TRBD2. The V gene end was trimmed by 1 base and the J gene end by 9 bases; junction bases not matched to a gene: 5. The CDR3 covers 15 residues. Germline V gives CDR1 SGHTA, CDR2 FQGTGA. The CDR3 spells CASSLKLAGVGEQFF. As DNA, the CDR3 is TGTGCCAGCAGCTTAAAACTAGCGGGAGTCGGTGAGCAGTTCTTC.

This clonotype was detected many times. The V call is TRBV29-1, the J call TRBJ2-3; tentatively, D is TRBD1 or TRBD2 (6 bases each). The CDR3 runs 14 residues. V lost 6 bases and J 5 bases, leaving 18 bases between the germline ends. Germline CDR1 is SQVTM and CDR2 is ANQGSEA. The CDR3 sequence: CSVGGHLPGDTQYF. The CDR3, as DNA: TGCAGCGTGGGGGGACACCTCCCCGGAGATACGCAGTATTTT.

As to this clonotype: This may come from a read error, since a much larger clone is one base off. The chain couples TRBV9 to TRBJ2-7; no clear D. The J call may not be correct, given that the DNA end is closer to TRBJ2-5. The CDR3 sequence is 17 residues long. Germline V CDR1 and CDR2: SGDLS, YYNGEE. DNA of the CDR3: TGTGCCAGCAGCGCCCGCGTGGGGTTCCAGTCAAGGGTGACCCAGTACTTC. Translating gives CASSARVGFQSRVTQYF.

The V and J genes are TRBV14 and TRBJ2-7; the D is unclear. V was cut by 4 bases and J by 1 base, with 8 bases left in between. The CDR3 extends over 13 amino acids. Germline values: CDR1 SGHDN, CDR2 FVKESK. The chain's CDR3 is CASSRSVSYEQYF. Written as DNA, the CDR3 is TGTGCCAGCAGCCGAAGCGTTTCCTACGAGCAGTACTTC.

Points on this clonotype: Just one base apart from a much larger clone, this may be a read error. The chain employs TRBV5-1 and TRBJ2-7; perhaps TRBD1 as D (6 bases). The CDR3 covers 14 residues. The germline gives CDR1 SGHRS, CDR2 YFSETQ. CDR3 DNA sequence: TGCGCCAGCAGCTCGGGACAACTTACGAGAGAGCGGTACTTC. Its protein product is CASSSGQLTRERYF. Based on the CDR3 plus reference TRBV5-1 and TRBJ2-7, the full variable domain is KAGVTQTPRYLIKTRGQQVTLSCSPISGHRSVSWYQQTPGQGLQFLFEYFSETQRNKGNFPGRFSGRQFSNSRSEMNVSTLELGDSALYLCASSSGQLTRERYFGPGTRLTVT.

This clonotype was observed many times. The J gene is TRBJ2-3, the V gene TRBV6-4, with a possible D match to TRBD2 (6 bases). This CDR3 is 11 amino acids long. In germline, CDR1 is MRHNA, CDR2 SNTAGT. V lost 8 bases and J 14 bases, leaving 17 bases between the germline ends. CDR3 DNA sequence: TGTGCCAGCGCGGGCGGAGGGAGAGTGTATTTT. This codes for CASAGGGRVYF.

This clonotype was counted between two and nine times. This sequence joins TRBV5-5 and TRBJ2-5; D perhaps matches TRBD2 (6 bases). Deletions cut 3 bases from V and 0 bases from J, with 9 bases between. The germline V gene has CDR1 SGHKS and CDR2 YYEKEE (reference sequence). The CDR3 sequence is 14 residues long. This CDR3 reads CASSSLADQETQYF. In DNA form, the CDR3 reads TGTGCCAGCAGCTCCTTAGCGGACCAAGAGACCCAGTACTTC.

This clonotype was detected ten times or more. The chain recombines TRBV29-1 with TRBJ2-4; 14 bases fit TRBD2. This CDR3 spans 19 amino acids. Germline V CDR1 and CDR2: SQVTM, ANQGSEA. V lost 5 bases and J lost 0; bases outside the gene matches: 12. This CDR3 is CSVLTGTSGSWRAKNIQYF. The CDR3 DNA sequence: TGCAGCGTTCTGACGGGGACTAGCGGGAGTTGGCGAGCCAAAAACATTCAGTACTTC.

V is TRBV3-1 and J is TRBJ2-3; 10 bases match TRBD2. Germline V gene sequence: CDR1 LGHDT, CDR2 YNNKEL (reference sequence). The CDR3 totals 15 residues. Trimming cost V 3 bases and J 5 bases; bases outside gene matches: 5. This CDR3 reads CASSHLRLAGDTQYF. CDR3 nucleotides: TGTGCCAGCAGCCATCTACGACTAGCGGGAGATACGCAGTATTTT.

This clonotype occurred a few times. The CDR3 loop is CASSPPSGPNEQYF. CDR3 coding DNA: TGTGCCAGCAGCCCCCCTAGCGGGCCAAACGAGCAGTACTTC. The V and J genes are TRBV28 and TRBJ2-7; 8 bases line up with TRBD2. The CDR3 contains 14 residues. The V gene's germline CDR1 is MDHEN and CDR2 SYDVKM. V lost 6 bases and J lost 5; bases outside the gene matches: 9.

This clonotype was recorded a few times. This chain connects TRBV4-1 to TRBJ1-2; D is unclear. This CDR3 contains 14 residues. Germline V CDR1 and CDR2: MGHRA, YSYEKL. V shed 0 bases and J shed 1 base, with 6 bases lying between them. The CDR3 nucleotides read TGCGCCAGCAGCCAAGATCCCAGTAACTATGGCTACACCTTC. Translating it yields CASSQDPSNYGYTF.

Regarding this clonotype: A much bigger clone sits one base away, suggesting this may be a read error. The chain recombines TRBV13 with TRBJ2-1; no clear D gene. V gave up 2 bases and J gave up 4 bases, with 12 bases separating them. Germline V gives CDR1 PRHDT, CDR2 FYEKMQ (reference sequence). This CDR3 has 15 amino acids. The CDR3 region has the DNA TGTGCCAGCAGCTTAACGACAAGGGTTTACAATGAGCAGTTCTTC. Protein sequence: CASSLTTRVYNEQFF.

Remarks on this clonotype: A read error may be the cause here, since a much bigger clone is one base away. The rearrangement joins TRBV12-3 or TRBV12-4 to TRBJ2-4; D gene ambiguous. The end of the DNA is better explained by TRBJ2-7, so the J call may be wrong. This CDR3 has 16 amino acids. CDR3 loop: CASSFRVLPLPDEQYF. DNA for the CDR3: TGTGCCAGCAGTTTTAGGGTACTGCCCCTCCCCGACGAGCAGTACTTC.

This clonotype was seen at least ten times. CDR3 bases: TGCGCCAGCAGCCCTGGACAGGGGCCCAACTATGGCTACACCTTC. Its protein is CASSPGQGPNYGYTF. V gene TRBV4-1 combines with J gene TRBJ1-2, with 9 bases that match TRBD1. Germline V CDR1 and CDR2: MGHRA, YSYEKL. This CDR3 contains 15 residues. Losses at the gene ends were 4 bases for V and 2 bases for J; bases not matched to a gene: 5.

CDR3 sequence: CASSQDRPGAREKLFF. CDR3 DNA: TGTGCCAGCAGCCAGGACCGCCCAGGGGCGCGTGAAAAACTGTTTTTT. The chain is built from TRBV3-1 and TRBJ1-4; TRBD1 is a possible D gene (6 bases). This CDR3 is 16 amino acids long. The germline gives CDR1 LGHDT, CDR2 YNNKEL (reference sequence). V was cut by 3 bases and J by 7 bases, with 18 bases left in between.

A few counts support this clonotype. V gene TRBV21-1 combines with J gene TRBJ2-1; the DNA was not used to check the table's D call, TRBD2. TRBV21-1 is a known pseudogene. The CDR3 extends over 17 amino acids. CDR3 sequence (DNA): TGTGCCAGCAGCAAAACCCCCCAGGGACTCTGTTTTATTGAGCAGTTCTTC. Translated: CASSKTPQGLCFIEQFF.

The chain couples TRBV15 to TRBJ2-7; the D is unclear. Matching the DNA end better, TRBJ2-5 makes the J call doubtful. Germline CDR1 LNHNV, CDR2 YYDKDF (reference sequence). The CDR3 totals 11 residues. Here the CDR3 reads CATSSYETQYF. CDR3 DNA sequence: TGTGCCACCAGCAGTTACGAGACCCAGTACTTC.

The CDR3 DNA reads TGCAGCGTGGCCGGGCCCTACGAGCAGTACTTC. As protein: CSVAGPYEQYF. The V gene is TRBV29-1, the J gene TRBJ2-7; D is undetermined. The germline V gene has CDR1 SQVTM and CDR2 ANQGSEA. CDR3 length: 11 amino acids. Trimming stripped 6 bases from V and 2 bases from J, with 8 bases between.

This sequence joins TRBV21-1 and TRBJ1-5; the DNA was not compared with TRBD1, the D call given in the table. TRBV21-1 is marked as a pseudogene. The CDR3 sequence is 16 residues long. The CDR3 DNA follows: TGTGCCAGCAGCAAAGAGGCGGGGGATAGCAATCAGCCCCAGCATTTT. It is translated as CASSKEAGDSNQPQHF.

A few counts support this clonotype. The chain carries TRBV28 and TRBJ2-7; 9 nucleotides align to TRBD1. After removal of 6 bases from V and 3 bases from J, the junction contained 9 bases not matched to a gene. There are 15 residues in the CDR3. From germline, CDR1 is MDHEN and CDR2 SYDVKM. In nucleotides, the CDR3 is TGTGCCAGCAGGCCTCCGGGACAGGGTCGCTACGAGCAGTACTTC. This sequence encodes CASRPPGQGRYEQYF.

This clonotype was seen a few times. J is TRBJ2-1 and V is TRBV2; perhaps TRBD2 as D (6 bases). There are 13 residues in the CDR3. Per germline, CDR1 SNHLY and CDR2 FYNNEI. With 3 bases removed from V and 3 bases from J, the gap between germline ends came to 6 bases. CDR3 loop: CASSEGGYNEQFF. CDR3 coding DNA: TGTGCCAGCAGTGAGGGGGGCTACAATGAGCAGTTCTTC.